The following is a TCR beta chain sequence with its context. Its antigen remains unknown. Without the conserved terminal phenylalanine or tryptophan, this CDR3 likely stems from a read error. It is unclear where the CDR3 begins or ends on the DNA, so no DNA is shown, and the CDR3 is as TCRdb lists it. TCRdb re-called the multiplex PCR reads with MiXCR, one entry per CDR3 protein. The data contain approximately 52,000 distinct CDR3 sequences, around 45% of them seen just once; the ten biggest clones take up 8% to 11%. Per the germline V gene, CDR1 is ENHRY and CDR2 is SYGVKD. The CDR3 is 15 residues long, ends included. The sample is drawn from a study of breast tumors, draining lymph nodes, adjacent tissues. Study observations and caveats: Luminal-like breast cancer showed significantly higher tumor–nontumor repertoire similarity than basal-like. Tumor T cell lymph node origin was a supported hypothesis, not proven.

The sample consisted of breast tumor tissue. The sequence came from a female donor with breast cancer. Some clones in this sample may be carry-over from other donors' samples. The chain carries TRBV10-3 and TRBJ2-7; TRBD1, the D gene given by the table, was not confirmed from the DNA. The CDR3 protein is CAISESIQGAFEQVL.